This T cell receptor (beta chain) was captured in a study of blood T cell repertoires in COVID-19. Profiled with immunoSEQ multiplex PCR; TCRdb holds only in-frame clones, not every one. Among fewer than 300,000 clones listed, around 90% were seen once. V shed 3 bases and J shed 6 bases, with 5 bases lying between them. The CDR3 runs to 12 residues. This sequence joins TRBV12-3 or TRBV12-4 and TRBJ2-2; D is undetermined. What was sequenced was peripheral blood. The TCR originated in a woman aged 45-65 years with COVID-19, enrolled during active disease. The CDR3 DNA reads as TGTGCCAGCAGTTTCTCGTCCGGGGAGCTGTTTTTT. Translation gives CASSFSSGELFF.